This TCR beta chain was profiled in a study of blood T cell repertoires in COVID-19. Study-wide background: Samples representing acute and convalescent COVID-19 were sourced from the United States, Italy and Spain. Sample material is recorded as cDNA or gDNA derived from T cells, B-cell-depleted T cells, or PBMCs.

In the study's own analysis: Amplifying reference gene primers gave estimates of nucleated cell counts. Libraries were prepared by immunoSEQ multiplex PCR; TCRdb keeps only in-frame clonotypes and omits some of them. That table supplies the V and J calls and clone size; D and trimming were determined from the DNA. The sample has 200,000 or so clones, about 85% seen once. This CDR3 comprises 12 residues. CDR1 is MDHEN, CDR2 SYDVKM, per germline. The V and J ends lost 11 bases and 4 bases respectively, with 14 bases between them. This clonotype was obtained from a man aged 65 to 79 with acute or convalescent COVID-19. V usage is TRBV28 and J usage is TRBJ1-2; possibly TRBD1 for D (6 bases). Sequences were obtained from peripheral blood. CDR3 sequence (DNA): TGTGCCGTTCGACAGGTCACCTATGGCTACACCTTC. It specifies CAVRQVTYGYTF.